This is a list of T cell receptor beta chains from one sample in a study of somatic reversion in DOCK8 deficiency. MiXCR, run by TCRdb on the multiplex PCR reads, gives a single entry per CDR3 protein. The table includes about 1,400 distinct CDR3 sequences, 18% detected once. Sequences were obtained from blood. These receptors all stem from a human donor with DOCK8 deficiency. Each CDR3 is given with its conserved first and last residue. A D gene is named only where the DNA matches it firmly. Some rows mark clone size as missing; the rest say once, few, many or name a class of expanded clone.

D: NA; J: TRBJ2-7; size: medium-sized; V: TRBV28; CDR3: CASSFFPRGYEQYF; DNA: TGTGCCAGCAGTTTTTTTCCAAGAGGCTACGAGCAGTACTTC
D: NA; J: TRBJ1-2; size: medium-sized; V: TRBV20-1; CDR3: CSARVGQTNYGYTF; DNA: TGCAGTGCTAGAGTAGGACAAACCAACTATGGCTACACCTTC
D: NA; J: TRBJ1-5; size: many; V: TRBV30; CDR3: CAWSGLSNQPQHF; DNA: TGTGCCTGGAGCGGACTTAGCAATCAGCCCCAGCATTTT
D: NA; J: TRBJ2-6; size: medium-sized; V: TRBV12-3/TRBV12-4; CDR3: CASSYPGANVLTF; DNA: TGTGCCAGCAGTTATCCTGGGGCCAACGTCCTGACTTTC
D: NA; J: TRBJ1-3; size: NA; V: TRBV21-1; CDR3: CASSKMRGQGSNTIYF; DNA: TGTGCCAGCAGCAAGATGAGGGGACAGGGCTCAAACACCATATATTTT
D: NA; J: TRBJ2-2; size: many; V: TRBV12-3/TRBV12-4; CDR3: CASRSSGSNTGELFF; DNA: TGTGCCAGCAGATCGTCCGGGTCAAACACCGGGGAGCTGTTTTTT
D: NA; J: TRBJ2-1; size: many; V: TRBV3-1; CDR3: CASSQMVYELNEQFF; DNA: TGTGCCAGCAGCCAGATGGTATATGAGTTGAATGAGCAGTTCTTC
D: NA; J: TRBJ1-2; size: NA; V: TRBV7-9; CDR3: CASSHYNGDGYTF; DNA: TGTGCCAGCAGCCATTATAACGGCGATGGCTACACCTTC
D: NA; J: TRBJ1-1; size: medium-sized; V: TRBV4-3; CDR3: CASSQGVSHTEAFF; DNA: TGCGCCAGCAGCCAAGGGGTCAGCCACACTGAAGCTTTCTTT
D: NA; J: TRBJ2-7; size: many; V: TRBV6-6; CDR3: CASSYSPGARAGEQYF; DNA: TGTGCCAGCAGTTACTCACCGGGCGCTAGGGCCGGGGAGCAGTACTTC
D: NA; J: TRBJ1-1; size: medium-sized; V: TRBV6-2/TRBV6-3; CDR3: CASSYSTAEAFF; DNA: TGTGCCAGCAGTTACTCGACAGCCGAAGCTTTCTTT
D: TRBD2; J: TRBJ2-3; size: NA; V: TRBV10-1; CDR3: CASSDLMLAGTDTQYF; DNA: TGCGCCAGCAGTGATCTTATGCTAGCGGGCACAGATACGCAGTATTTT
D: NA; J: TRBJ2-2; size: few; V: TRBV6-4; CDR3: CASSVEGMENTGELFF; DNA: TGTGCCAGCAGTGTAGAGGGAATGGAGAACACCGGGGAGCTGTTTTTT
D: NA; J: TRBJ1-2; size: many; V: TRBV3-1; CDR3: CASSQGRALFYGYTF; DNA: TGTGCCAGCAGCCAAGGCAGGGCCCTCTTCTATGGCTACACCTTC
D: NA; J: TRBJ2-2; size: many; V: TRBV7-7; CDR3: CASRGEGQGGNGELFF; DNA: TGTGCTAGCAGAGGAGAAGGGCAGGGGGGAAACGGGGAGCTGTTTTTT
D: TRBD1; J: TRBJ1-2; size: many; V: TRBV27; CDR3: CASSPGTGAYGYTF; DNA: TGTGCCAGCAGTCCGGGGACAGGGGCCTATGGCTACACCTTC
D: TRBD1; J: TRBJ1-1; size: few; V: TRBV6-1; CDR3: CASSGTSGQKMNTEAFF; DNA: TGTGCCAGCAGTGGTACGTCGGGACAGAAAATGAACACTGAAGCTTTCTTT
D: TRBD1; J: TRBJ1-1; size: medium-sized; V: TRBV3-1; CDR3: CASSSRGLGNTEAFF; DNA: TGTGCCAGCAGCAGCAGGGGGCTGGGGAACACTGAAGCTTTCTTT
D: NA; J: TRBJ2-7; size: NA; V: TRBV6-2/TRBV6-3; CDR3: CASSYEGVGSYEQYF; DNA: TGTGCCAGCAGTTATGAAGGGGTCGGTAGTTACGAGCAGTACTTC
D: NA; J: TRBJ1-2; size: NA; V: TRBV24-1; CDR3: CATSDLTDGGYTF; DNA: TGTGCCACCAGTGATTTGACGGACGGAGGCTACACCTTC
D: NA; J: TRBJ1-3; size: few; V: TRBV7-9; CDR3: CASRPVNTIYF; DNA: TGTGCCAGCCGCCCGGTAAACACCATATATTTT
D: TRBD1; J: TRBJ1-3; size: NA; V: TRBV7-9; CDR3: CASSAYSTGAGNTIYF; DNA: TGTGCCAGCAGCGCCTATTCGACAGGGGCTGGAAACACCATATATTTT
D: NA; J: TRBJ1-5; size: medium-sized; V: TRBV20-1; CDR3: CSAPGRTKNSNQPQHF; DNA: TGCAGTGCCCCGGGCCGGACAAAAAATAGCAATCAGCCCCAGCATTTT
D: TRBD1; J: TRBJ1-1; size: large; V: TRBV10-3; CDR3: CATKDRGRNTEAFF; DNA: TGTGCCACCAAGGACAGGGGGCGGAACACTGAAGCTTTCTTT
D: NA; J: TRBJ1-6; size: many; V: TRBV7-9; CDR3: CASSSAGPNNSPLHF; DNA: TGTGCCAGCAGCTCCGCCGGCCCCAATAATTCACCCCTCCACTTT
D: NA; J: TRBJ1-2; size: few; V: TRBV3-2; CDR3: CASSQDSLARGSYGYTF; DNA: TGTGCCAGCAGCCAAGATAGTTTAGCCAGGGGCTCCTATGGCTACACCTTC
D: TRBD1; J: TRBJ1-1; size: medium-sized; V: TRBV20-1; CDR3: CSATRGRNTEAFF; DNA: TGCAGTGCTACCAGGGGGAGGAACACTGAAGCTTTCTTT
D: NA; J: TRBJ2-5; size: many; V: TRBV5-1; CDR3: CASSFDGKETQYF; DNA: TGCGCCAGCAGCTTTGACGGGAAAGAGACCCAGTACTTC
D: NA; J: TRBJ2-7; size: many; V: TRBV19; CDR3: CASSISRGEQYF; DNA: TGTGCCAGTTCTATAAGCCGGGGCGAGCAGTACTTC
D: NA; J: TRBJ2-7; size: NA; V: TRBV5-6; CDR3: CASSLQGPTYEQYF; DNA: TGTGCCAGCAGCTTGCAGGGCCCCACGTACGAGCAGTACTTC
D: NA; J: TRBJ1-1; size: NA; V: TRBV9; CDR3: CASSGVDSYTEAFF; DNA: TGTGCCAGCAGCGGAGTGGACAGCTACACTGAAGCTTTCTTT
D: TRBD1; J: TRBJ1-1; size: medium-sized; V: TRBV4-3; CDR3: CASSQVWGLTRGDFEAFF; DNA: TGCGCCAGCAGCCAAGTGTGGGGATTAACCAGGGGGGATTTTGAAGCTTTCTTT
D: NA; J: TRBJ2-7; size: many; V: TRBV20-1; CDR3: CSWGGLLVYEQYF; DNA: TGCAGTTGGGGGGGGCTTTTGGTCTACGAGCAGTACTTC
D: NA; J: TRBJ1-1; size: many; V: TRBV6-4; CDR3: CASRLESGDTEAFF; DNA: TGTGCCAGCAGGCTCGAATCGGGGGACACTGAAGCTTTCTTT
D: NA; J: TRBJ2-1; size: NA; V: TRBV4-3; CDR3: CASSQGALVNHNEQFF; DNA: TGCGCCAGCAGCCAAGGAGCGTTGGTGAATCACAATGAGCAGTTCTTC
D: NA; J: TRBJ1-3; size: many; V: TRBV6-2/TRBV6-3; CDR3: CAAGTSGNTIYF; DNA: TGCGCCGCTGGCACGTCTGGAAACACCATATATTTT
D: NA; J: TRBJ1-1; size: many; V: TRBV4-2; CDR3: CASSGKGTANTEAFF; DNA: TGTGCCAGCAGCGGTAAGGGGACGGCGAACACTGAAGCTTTCTTT
D: NA; J: TRBJ1-6; size: few; V: TRBV6-5; CDR3: CASSQRIGFSPLHF; DNA: TGTGCCAGCAGTCAAAGGATAGGTTTCTCACCCCTCCACTTT
D: TRBD1; J: TRBJ1-2; size: NA; V: TRBV25-1; CDR3: CASSESDREDYGYTF; DNA: TGTGCCAGCAGTGAATCCGACAGGGAGGACTATGGCTACACCTTC
D: NA; J: TRBJ2-7; size: few; V: TRBV5-1; CDR3: CASSWNSYEQYF; DNA: TGCGCCAGCAGTTGGAATTCCTACGAGCAGTACTTC
D: NA; J: TRBJ1-6; size: NA; V: TRBV14; CDR3: CASSRHHPGLRPYSSPLHF; DNA: TGTGCCAGCAGCCGCCATCATCCGGGACTGAGGCCCTATAGTTCACCCCTCCACTTT
D: NA; J: TRBJ1-5; size: medium-sized; V: TRBV12-3/TRBV12-4; CDR3: CASSLYGGLQPQHF; DNA: TGTGCCAGCAGTTTATACGGGGGGCTTCAGCCCCAGCATTTT
D: NA; J: TRBJ2-6; size: medium-sized; V: TRBV3-1; CDR3: CASSLQGPGANVLTF; DNA: TGTGCCAGCAGTTTACAGGGACCCGGGGCCAACGTCCTGACTTTC
D: NA; J: TRBJ1-1; size: medium-sized; V: TRBV28; CDR3: CASSSPSHTEAFF; DNA: TGTGCCAGCAGTTCTCCTTCTCACACTGAAGCTTTCTTT
D: NA; J: TRBJ1-5; size: few; V: TRBV9; CDR3: CASSGSRDYNQPQHF; DNA: TGTGCCAGCAGCGGGTCCAGGGATTACAATCAGCCCCAGCATTTT
D: NA; J: TRBJ1-1; size: medium-sized; V: TRBV20-1; CDR3: CSADSDRVEAFF; DNA: TGCAGTGCCGACTCCGACAGAGTTGAAGCTTTCTTT
D: TRBD2; J: TRBJ2-7; size: medium-sized; V: TRBV5-6; CDR3: CASSPSFPGLSYEQYF; DNA: TGTGCCAGCAGCCCGTCCTTCCCGGGACTATCCTACGAGCAGTACTTC
D: NA; J: TRBJ2-3; size: many; V: TRBV20-1; CDR3: CSASLGGRAGSTQYF; DNA: TGCAGTGCCTCTCTAGGGGGTCGGGCAGGAAGTACGCAGTATTTT
D: NA; J: TRBJ1-2; size: NA; V: TRBV7-9; CDR3: CASSLRTAYGHTF; DNA: TGTGCCAGCAGCCTACGGACGGCCTATGGCCACACCTTC
D: NA; J: TRBJ2-7; size: medium-sized; V: TRBV5-6; CDR3: CASSLVRKPYYYEQYF; DNA: TGTGCCAGCAGCTTGGTTCGGAAACCCTATTATTACGAGCAGTACTTC
D: NA; J: TRBJ1-1; size: medium-sized; V: TRBV29-1; CDR3: CSVSGGPTEAFF; DNA: TGCAGCGTTTCTGGGGGGCCCACTGAAGCTTTCTTT
D: NA; J: TRBJ1-1; size: large; V: TRBV20-1; CDR3: CSARIQLNTEAFF; DNA: TGCAGTGCTAGAATACAGCTGAACACTGAAGCTTTCTTT
D: NA; J: TRBJ2-6; size: many; V: TRBV7-2; CDR3: CASSLALIKLQTSAGANVLTF; DNA: TGTGCCAGCAGCTTAGCATTAATCAAGTTGCAGACCTCGGCTGGGGCCAACGTCCTGACTTTC
D: TRBD1; J: TRBJ1-5; size: few; V: TRBV2; CDR3: CASRGTGFNQPQHF; DNA: TGTGCCAGCAGGGGGACAGGCTTTAATCAGCCCCAGCATTTT
D: NA; J: TRBJ1-6; size: large; V: TRBV10-3; CDR3: CASGAGNSPLHF; DNA: TGTGCCTCCGGGGCTGGGAATTCACCCCTCCACTTT
D: TRBD2; J: TRBJ2-7; size: many; V: TRBV10-2; CDR3: CASKAGTRSSYEQYF; DNA: TGCGCCAGCAAAGCCGGGACTAGATCCTCCTACGAGCAGTACTTC